This T cell receptor (beta chain) comes out of a study of T cells in tuberculosis (dated by TCRdb to the late 2010s). For the wider study: In the study, CD1B tetramers and high-throughput TCR immunosequencing were combined to characterize T cells specific for the mycobacterial lipid antigen glucose monomycolate (GMM).

Thawed, overnight-rested PBMC were stained with GMM-loaded CD1B tetramer, a Live/Dead dye and anti-CD3, then sorted on a FACS Aria II. CD1B tetramers were loaded with C32 glucose monomycolate purified from Rhodococcus equi. Before cryopreservation, the PBMC used for tetramer sorting had been depleted of CD14-expressing monocytes for a separate study. From each donor, roughly 93,000 tetramer-negative cells were sorted and analyzed together with the tetramer-positive cells. GMM-loaded CD1B tetramers were used to sort antigen-specific T cells from a few healthy South African adults. TCR-alpha and TCR-beta chains were sequenced unpaired, so chain pairing information was not available. The immunoSEQ multiplex PCR assay was used to generate TCR libraries, with TCR-beta and/or TCR-alpha/delta assays applied to each sample. Amplified TCR libraries were sequenced on the Illumina high-throughput platform. As for how the authors treated the data: Clustering and dimensionality reduction relied on pairwise TCRdist distances among GMM-specific receptors from T cells that were either sorted ex vivo or expanded in vitro. Sequence motifs, defined by gene usage and CDR3 content, were tested for enrichment in tetramer-positive compared with tetramer-negative populations. Sourced from immuneACCESS, this table was stored by TCRdb with only in-frame sequences that have V and J called. A share of the clones is absent; for the studies checked, an unresolved V gene accounts for under half, and the remainder has no known explanation. V and J calls and clone size are given by that table; D and trimming were obtained from the DNA. Recorded for this sample are nearly 60,000 clones; roughly 88% of them occurred a single time. The ten largest clonotypes hold 21% of the sample.

The investigation overall reported the following: T cells that bind the CD1B-GMM tetramer with low affinity may not have been captured by the stringent sort gate.

From cysteine to phenylalanine, the CDR3 is 15 amino acids long. Only the CDR3 region is kept as DNA, spanning 45 bases read in frame from base 1. At the junction V is shortened by 4 bases and J by 2 bases, with 15 bases in between. The CDR1 and CDR2 encoded by the germline V gene are MNHEY and SVGAGI. Note on this clone: Within one base of it there is no much larger clone, and no base qualities were kept.

The clonotype was recovered from an adult woman with latent tuberculosis. Sequencing was performed on CD1b-GMM tetramer-negative cells sorted from PBMCs. According to the study, the label for this sample's cell subset or site signals: T cells not binding CD1B-GMM tetramer, sorted from same donor. The sequence joins TRBV6-5 to TRBJ2-7, with TRBD1 tentatively as D gene (5 bases match). The nucleotide sequence is TGTGCCAGCAGTTCCTATGTGGGGCGGACCTACGAGCAGTACTTC. This encodes CASSSYVGRTYEQYF.